Below are 32 T cell receptor beta chains sequenced from a single sample in a study of cytomegalovirus exposure and HLA in healthy donors (dated by TCRdb to about 2017). The library came from the immunoSEQ multiplex PCR assay. Entries here come from immuneACCESS through TCRdb and include only in-frame sequences with V and J called. Some clones fail to appear in such tables; in the studies checked, an unresolved V gene covers under half of the shortfall, and the cause of the remainder is unknown. This sample lists tens of thousands of clones; 90% were detected once. Jointly, the top ten make up about 1% of the sample. Sequencing used PBMCs. These receptors were collected from a man between 18 and 29 years old in good health and CMV-seronegative.

The V gene is TRBV5-1, the J gene TRBJ1-2; 10 positions agree with TRBD1. After removal of 4 bases from V and 11 bases from J, the junction contained 14 bases not matched to a gene. The CDR3 sequence is 15 residues long. CDR1 and CDR2 from the germline V gene are SGHRS and YFSETQ. CDR3 region: CASSPAGTGVQDYTF. The DNA of the CDR3 is TGCGCCAGCAGCCCGGCTGGGACAGGGGTTCAGGATTACACCTTC.

This chain uses TRBV4-1 with TRBJ2-7, with 7 bases matching TRBD1. Germline V gene data show CDR1 as MGHRA and CDR2 as YSYEKL. J gave up 2 bases and V 1 base, and 5 bases lay outside the gene matches. The CDR3 is 15 amino acids. In DNA, the CDR3 is TGCGCCAGCAGCCAAGTTTGGGACAGTACCTACGAGCAGTACTTC. This translates into CASSQVWDSTYEQYF.

The gene calls are TRBV11-2 and TRBJ2-5; D call uncertain. The CDR3 totals 14 residues. The V end was cut by 2 bases, the J end by 2 bases, with 9 bases between. Germline V gene lookup returns CDR1 SGHAT and CDR2 FQNNGV. DNA for the CDR3: TGTGCCAGCAGCTTACATCAGATACAAGAGACCCAGTACTTC. Encoded protein: CASSLHQIQETQYF.

J is TRBJ1-1 and V is TRBV7-3; 9 bases map to TRBD1. The junction had 9 bases not matched to a gene; V was cut back by 2 bases and J by 11 bases. The germline V gene encodes CDR1 SGHTA and CDR2 FQGTGA. This CDR3 has 14 residues. For the CDR3, the DNA is TGTGCCAGCAGCTTAGGGACAGGGCCGGGGGTGGCTTTCTTT. It translates to CASSLGTGPGVAFF.

The gene calls are TRBV11-2 and TRBJ2-1; 8 nucleotides line up with TRBD1. V lost 0 bases and J lost 7; bases outside the gene matches: 8. Looked up from germline, CDR1 is SGHAT and CDR2 is FQNNGV. CDR3 length equals 16 residues. In nucleotides, the CDR3 is TGTGCCAGCAGCTTAGATAGGACAGGGTTCGGGAATGAGCAGTTCTTC. It is translated as CASSLDRTGFGNEQFF. The full variable domain, completed using reference TRBV11-2 and TRBJ2-1, is EAGVAQSPRYKIIEKRQSVAFWCNPISGHATLYWYQQILGQGPKLLIQFQNNGVVDDSQLPKDRFSAERLKGVDSTLKIQPAKLEDSAVYLCASSLDRTGFGNEQFFGPGTRLTVL.

This chain links TRBV2 with TRBJ1-4; 8 bases agree with TRBD1. Germline CDR1 SNHLY, CDR2 FYNNEI. The CDR3 has 14 residues. The junction had 10 bases not matched to a gene; V was cut back by 2 bases and J by 14 bases. The CDR3 DNA reads TGTGCCAGCAGTGAACTCATACAGGGGGGTGGCCTGTTTTTT. It encodes CASSELIQGGGLFF. The full variable domain, its missing parts supplied by reference TRBV2 and TRBJ1-4, is EPEVTQTPSHQVTQMGQEVILRCVPISNHLYFYWYRQILGQKVEFLVSFYNNEISEKSEIFDDQFSVERPDGSNFTLKIRSTKLEDSAMYFCASSELIQGGGLFFGSGTQLSVL.

Here the CDR3 DNA reads TGCGCCAGCAGCCAAGATAGCCCCCTGGGGGCTTACAATGAGCAGTTCTTC. Translating gives CASSQDSPLGAYNEQFF. The V gene is TRBV4-3, the J gene TRBJ2-1; D is possibly TRBD1 (6 bases). The CDR3 covers 17 residues. Trimming took 0 bases from V and 4 from J, leaving 16 bases between them. CDR1 and CDR2 from the germline V gene are LGHNA and YSLEER.

This sequence joins TRBV7-9 and TRBJ2-3; no firm D call. The V end lost 6 bases, the J end lost 6 bases, and 7 bases lay between the germline ends. Germline V lookup: CDR1 SEHNR, CDR2 FQNEAQ (reference sequence). This CDR3 comprises 11 residues. CDR3 residues: CASSSQDTQYF. CDR3 DNA sequence: TGTGCCAGCAGTTCCCAGGATACGCAGTATTTT.

V usage is TRBV28 and J usage is TRBJ2-3; the match to TRBD2 covers 8 bases. Germline values: CDR1 MDHEN, CDR2 SYDVKM. The CDR3 is 16 amino acids. The V and J ends lost 3 bases and 3 bases, in that order; junction bases with no gene match: 8. CDR3 sequence reads: CASSFPAGGGTDTQYF. The CDR3 DNA reads TGTGCCAGCAGTTTTCCGGCGGGGGGAGGGACAGATACGCAGTATTTT.

The rearrangement joins TRBV4-1 to TRBJ2-2; 7 nucleotides line up with TRBD2. The CDR3 runs 15 residues. Losses at the gene ends were 1 base for V and 6 bases for J; bases not matched to a gene: 5. Germline assignment: CDR1 MGHRA and CDR2 YSYEKL. The CDR3, as DNA: TGCGCCAGCAGCCAAGTGGGGGGAGGGGCCGGGGAGCTGTTTTTT. It encodes CASSQVGGGAGELFF.

The rearrangement links TRBV6-5 to TRBJ1-4; 8 positions agree with TRBD1. Germline V lookup: CDR1 MNHEY, CDR2 SVGAGI. There are 15 residues in the CDR3. With V trimmed by 4 bases and J by 6 bases, 7 bases remained unmatched. The CDR3 is CASSSGDRGYEKLFF. CDR3 DNA sequence: TGTGCCAGCAGTTCTGGCGACAGGGGCTATGAAAAACTGTTTTTT.

The genes are TRBV28 and TRBJ1-1; D perhaps matches TRBD1 (5 bases). The CDR3 extends over 14 amino acids. The V gene's germline CDR1 is MDHEN and CDR2 SYDVKM. V was cut by 5 bases and J by 6 bases, with 16 bases left in between. The DNA of the CDR3 is TGTGCCAGCAGTGTCAGGGTATTTTCTTCTGAAGCTTTCTTT. Translation: CASSVRVFSSEAFF.

This chain joins TRBV4-3 and TRBJ1-1, with D perhaps matching TRBD1 (5 bases). The CDR3 runs to 14 residues. The germline CDR1 and CDR2 sequences are LGHNA and YSLEER. Trimming took 1 base from V and 3 from J, leaving 9 bases between them. This chain's CDR3 is CASSQGQRDTEAFF. As DNA, the CDR3 is TGCGCCAGCAGCCAAGGACAGCGCGACACTGAAGCTTTCTTT.

This sequence joins TRBV28 and TRBJ2-7, with 12 positions matching TRBD2. CDR1 and CDR2 from the germline V gene are MDHEN and SYDVKM. The CDR3 extends over 15 amino acids. J lost 4 bases, V lost 5 bases, and 6 bases had no gene match. CDR3 residues: CASSRGLAGRYEQYF. The CDR3 coding sequence is TGTGCCAGCAGTCGAGGACTAGCGGGGCGGTACGAGCAGTACTTC.

In its sample, this clone was seen a few times. The chain joins TRBV5-6 to TRBJ2-4; 10 bases are a match to TRBD1. Per the germline V gene, CDR1 is SGHDT and CDR2 is YYEEEE. The junction had 7 bases not matched to a gene; V was cut back by 4 bases and J by 6 bases. The CDR3 is made up of 15 amino acids. CDR3 in amino acids: CASSTGTGARNIQYF. For the CDR3, the DNA is TGTGCCAGCAGCACTGGGACAGGGGCGAGAAACATTCAGTACTTC.

This chain joins TRBV27 and TRBJ2-1, with D maybe TRBD1 (6 bases). Trimming shortened V by 2 bases and J by 6 bases, and 11 bases separated the two germline ends. In germline, CDR1 is MNHEY, CDR2 SMNVEV (reference sequence). This CDR3 contains 14 residues. As DNA, the CDR3 is TGTGCCAGCAGTTTACAGGGGCCCTTCAATGAGCAGTTCTTC. Translating it yields CASSLQGPFNEQFF.

The chain carries TRBV9 and TRBJ2-1, with D perhaps TRBD2 (6 bases). V was trimmed by 0 bases and J by 5 bases, leaving 9 bases between them. From germline, CDR1 is SGDLS and CDR2 YYNGEE. CDR3 length: 14 residues. In DNA form, the CDR3 reads TGTGCCAGCAGCGTAGCTGGAGGGGACAATGAGCAGTTCTTC. This translates into CASSVAGGDNEQFF.

This clone was detected only once. V usage is TRBV15 and J usage is TRBJ2-6, with unresolved D. Germline CDR1 and CDR2: LNHNV and YYDKDF (reference sequence). This CDR3 region has 15 residues. V gave up 5 bases and J gave up 3 bases, with 11 bases separating them. For the CDR3, the DNA is TGTGCCACCAGCCCCCCGAGAGGTGGGGCCAACGTCCTGACTTTC. Protein sequence: CATSPPRGGANVLTF.

The gene calls are TRBV27 and TRBJ2-7; D gene ambiguous. Trimming left V 8 bases short and J 2 bases short, with 10 bases between. The CDR3 spans 12 residues. Germline CDR1 is MNHEY and CDR2 is SMNVEV (reference sequence). The chain's CDR3 is CASPARTYEQYF. The CDR3 nucleotides are TGTGCCAGCCCCGCCAGGACCTACGAGCAGTACTTC.

This clone is classed as medium-sized. V is TRBV7-8 and J is TRBJ1-5; D call uncertain. Germline V gene sequence: CDR1 SGHVS, CDR2 FQNEAQ. The germline V and J ends were trimmed by 0 bases and 6 bases, with 9 bases remaining between them. This CDR3 is 14 amino acids long. CDR3 bases: TGTGCCAGCAGCTTAGCGGGTGGAGGTCAGCCCCAGCATTTT. Encoded protein: CASSLAGGGQPQHF.

V and J are TRBV11-3 and TRBJ2-7; the D is unclear. V lost 4 bases and J lost 3, with 10 bases in between. This CDR3 spans 13 amino acids. Germline lookup yields CDR1 SGHNT and CDR2 YENEEA. CDR3 nucleotide sequence: TGTGCCAGCAGCTACGGTAGACACTACGAGCAGTACTTC. Encoded protein: CASSYGRHYEQYF.

V gene TRBV4-1 combines with J gene TRBJ1-1; TRBD1 is a possible D gene (5 bases). The V end was cut by 0 bases, the J end by 1 base, with 21 bases between. Germline V gives CDR1 MGHRA, CDR2 YSYEKL. The CDR3 spans 19 residues. CDR3 residues: CASSQDSLGLFPWNTEAFF. The CDR3 nucleotides read TGCGCCAGCAGCCAAGACTCCTTGGGACTCTTCCCGTGGAACACTGAAGCTTTCTTT.

The J gene is TRBJ1-2, the V gene TRBV7-9, with D unresolved. With 5 bases removed from V and 5 bases from J, the gap between germline ends came to 9 bases. The CDR3 is 12 residues long. Germline loops: CDR1 SEHNR, CDR2 FQNEAQ (reference sequence). Written as DNA, the CDR3 is TGTGCCAGCAGCCCCTCGGGGTATGGCTACACCTTC. It translates to CASSPSGYGYTF.

The CDR3 protein is CASSLPGGYGYTF. CDR3 bases: TGTGCCAGCAGCTTACCGGGGGGCTATGGCTACACCTTC. The chain uses TRBV7-9 and TRBJ1-2; weak D call: TRBD1 (5 bases). V was pared by 2 bases and J by 4 bases, with 8 bases between. The CDR3 has 13 amino acids. Germline V gene data show CDR1 as SEHNR and CDR2 as FQNEAQ (reference sequence). Together with reference TRBV7-9 and TRBJ1-2, the CDR3 gives the full variable domain: DTGVSQNPRHKITKRGQNVTFRCDPISEHNRLYWYRQTLGQGPEFLTYFQNEAQLEKSRLLSDRFSAERPKGSFSTLEIQRTEQGDSAMYLCASSLPGGYGYTFGSGTRLTVV.

The rearrangement links TRBV28 to TRBJ2-7; D call uncertain. Germline V gene data show CDR1 as MDHEN and CDR2 as SYDVKM. The CDR3 runs 13 residues. Trimming cost V 6 bases and J 0 bases, with 9 bases left between them. The CDR3: CASSSSSSYEQYF. The CDR3 DNA reads TGTGCCAGCAGCTCCTCCTCCTCCTACGAGCAGTACTTC.

Here the CDR3 DNA reads TGTGCCAGCAGCACGTATGGGAGCTACGAGCAGTACTTC. Its translation: CASSTYGSYEQYF. V usage is TRBV7-2 and J usage is TRBJ2-7; the D gene is possibly TRBD2 (5 bases). The CDR3 has 13 amino acids. The germline CDR1 and CDR2 sequences are SGHTA and FQGNSA. V lost 5 bases and J lost 3, with 11 bases in between.

The rearrangement links TRBV7-9 to TRBJ2-1; 8 bases align to TRBD2. The CDR3 covers 16 residues. The germline CDR1 and CDR2 sequences are SEHNR and FQNEAQ (reference sequence). Trimming cost V 4 bases and J 3 bases; bases outside gene matches: 8. The CDR3 sequence: CASSSSSGRVYNEQFF. The DNA of the CDR3 is TGTGCCAGCAGCTCTTCCAGCGGGAGAGTCTACAATGAGCAGTTCTTC. The full variable domain, in which reference TRBV7-9 and TRBJ2-1 provide the parts outside the CDR3, is DTGVSQNPRHKITKRGQNVTFRCDPISEHNRLYWYRQTLGQGPEFLTYFQNEAQLEKSRLLSDRFSAERPKGSFSTLEIQRTEQGDSAMYLCASSSSSGRVYNEQFFGPGTRLTVL.

V usage is TRBV2 and J usage is TRBJ2-7; the match to TRBD2 covers 14 bases. The CDR3 length is 16 residues. Per the germline V gene, CDR1 is SNHLY and CDR2 is FYNNEI. The V and J ends lost 6 bases and 1 base, in that order; junction bases with no gene match: 5. CDR3 residues: CASSQGLAGASYEQYF. In DNA, the CDR3 is TGTGCCAGCAGCCAGGGACTAGCGGGAGCATCCTACGAGCAGTACTTC.

The chain uses TRBV27 and TRBJ2-7, with a possible D match to TRBD1 (6 bases). This CDR3 has 12 residues. Germline CDR1 reads MNHEY; CDR2 reads SMNVEV (reference sequence). Deletions cut 3 bases from V and 5 bases from J, with 8 bases between. CDR3 bases: TGTGCCAGCAGTTTCCCAGGGGACGAGCAGTACTTC. As protein: CASSFPGDEQYF.

This chain connects TRBV11-2 to TRBJ1-3; no reliable D call. The V end lost 1 base, the J end lost 1 base, and 17 bases lay between the germline ends. This CDR3 comprises 18 residues. The germline CDR1 and CDR2 sequences are SGHAT and FQNNGV. DNA of the CDR3: TGTGCCAGCAGCTTAGCGTCAGCCTTGGAGCTTTCTGGAAACACCATATATTTT. This codes for CASSLASALELSGNTIYF. Variable domain in full (rest from reference TRBV11-2 and TRBJ1-3): EAGVAQSPRYKIIEKRQSVAFWCNPISGHATLYWYQQILGQGPKLLIQFQNNGVVDDSQLPKDRFSAERLKGVDSTLKIQPAKLEDSAVYLCASSLASALELSGNTIYFGEGSWLTVV.

V usage is TRBV27 and J usage is TRBJ2-4; D unclear. V was cut by 1 base and J by 0 bases, with 10 bases left in between. The length of the CDR3 is 16 residues. The V gene's germline CDR1 is MNHEY and CDR2 SMNVEV (reference sequence). Here the CDR3 DNA reads TGTGCCAGCAGTTTATACGCTACCTTAGCCAAAAACATTCAGTACTTC. It is translated as CASSLYATLAKNIQYF.

V and J are TRBV11-2 and TRBJ2-3; D remains unclear. With 5 bases removed from V and 0 bases from J, the gap between germline ends came to 6 bases. This CDR3 spans 13 amino acids. CDR1 is SGHAT, CDR2 FQNNGV, per germline. In nucleotides, the CDR3 is TGTGCCAGCAGCCCCCCTAGCACAGATACGCAGTATTTT. It specifies CASSPPSTDTQYF. The full variable domain, in which reference TRBV11-2 and TRBJ2-3 provide the parts outside the CDR3, is EAGVAQSPRYKIIEKRQSVAFWCNPISGHATLYWYQQILGQGPKLLIQFQNNGVVDDSQLPKDRFSAERLKGVDSTLKIQPAKLEDSAVYLCASSPPSTDTQYFGPGTRLTVL.